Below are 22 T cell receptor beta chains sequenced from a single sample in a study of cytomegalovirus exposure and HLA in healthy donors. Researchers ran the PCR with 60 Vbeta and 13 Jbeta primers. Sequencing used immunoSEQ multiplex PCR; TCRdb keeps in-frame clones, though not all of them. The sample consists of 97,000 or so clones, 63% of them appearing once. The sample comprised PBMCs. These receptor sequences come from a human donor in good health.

This CDR3 reads CASSPSLGAGNTIYF. In DNA, the CDR3 is TGCGCCAGCAGTCCTTCGCTGGGAGCTGGAAACACCATATATTTT. The rearrangement uses TRBV10-1 and TRBJ1-3; D is unresolved. Trimming removed 5 bases from V and 2 bases from J, with 13 bases in between. Germline V lookup: CDR1 WNHNN, CDR2 SYGVQD (reference sequence). The CDR3 consists of 15 residues.

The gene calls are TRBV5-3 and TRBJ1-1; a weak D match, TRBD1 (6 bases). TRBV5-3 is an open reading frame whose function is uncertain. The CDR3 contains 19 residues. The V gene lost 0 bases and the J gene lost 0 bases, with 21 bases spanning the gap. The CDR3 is CARSLASGGPAAMNTEAFF. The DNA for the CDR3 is TGTGCCAGAAGCTTGGCCTCGGGGGGCCCCGCCGCCATGAACACTGAAGCTTTCTTT.

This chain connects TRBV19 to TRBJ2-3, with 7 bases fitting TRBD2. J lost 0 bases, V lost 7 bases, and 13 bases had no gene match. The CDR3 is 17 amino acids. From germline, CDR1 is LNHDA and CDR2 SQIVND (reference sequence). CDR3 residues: CASTPTSPTLSTDTQYF. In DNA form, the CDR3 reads TGTGCCAGTACCCCGACTAGCCCTACACTGAGCACAGATACGCAGTATTTT.

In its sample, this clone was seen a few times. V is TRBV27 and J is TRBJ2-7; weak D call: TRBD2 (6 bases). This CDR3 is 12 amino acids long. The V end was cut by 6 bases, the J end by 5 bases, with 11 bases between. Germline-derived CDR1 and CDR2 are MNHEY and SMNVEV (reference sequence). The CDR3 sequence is CASSGGPHEQYF. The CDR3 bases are TGTGCCAGCAGCGGAGGGCCCCACGAGCAGTACTTC.

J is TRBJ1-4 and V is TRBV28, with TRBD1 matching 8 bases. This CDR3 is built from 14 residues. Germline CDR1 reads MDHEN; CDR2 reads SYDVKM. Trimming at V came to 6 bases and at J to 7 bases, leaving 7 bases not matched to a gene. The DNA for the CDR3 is TGTGCCAGCAGGTCAGGGGGCGATCTTGAAAAACTGTTTTTT. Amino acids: CASRSGGDLEKLFF.

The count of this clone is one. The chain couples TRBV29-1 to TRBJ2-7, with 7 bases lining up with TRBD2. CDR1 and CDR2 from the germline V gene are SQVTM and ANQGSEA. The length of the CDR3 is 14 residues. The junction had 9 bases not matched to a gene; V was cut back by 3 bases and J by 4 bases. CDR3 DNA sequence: TGCAGCGTTGAGCGAATAGCGGGTGCTTACGAGCAGTACTTC. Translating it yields CSVERIAGAYEQYF.

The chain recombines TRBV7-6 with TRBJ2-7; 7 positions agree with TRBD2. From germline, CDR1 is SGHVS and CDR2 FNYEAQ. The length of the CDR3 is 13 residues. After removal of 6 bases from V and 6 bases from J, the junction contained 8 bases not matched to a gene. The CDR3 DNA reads TGTGCCAGCAGGGGGCGGGAGAAGAGCGAGCAGTACTTC. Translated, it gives CASRGREKSEQYF.

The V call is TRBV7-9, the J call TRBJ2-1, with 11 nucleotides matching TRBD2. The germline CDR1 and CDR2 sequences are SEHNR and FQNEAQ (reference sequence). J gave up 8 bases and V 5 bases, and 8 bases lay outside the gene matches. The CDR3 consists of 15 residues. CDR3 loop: CASSPGLAGWDEQFF. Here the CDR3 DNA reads TGTGCCAGCAGCCCCGGACTAGCGGGCTGGGATGAGCAGTTCTTC.

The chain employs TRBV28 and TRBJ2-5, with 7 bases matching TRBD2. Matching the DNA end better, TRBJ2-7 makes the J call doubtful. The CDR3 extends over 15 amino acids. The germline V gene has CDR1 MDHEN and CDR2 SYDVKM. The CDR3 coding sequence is TGTGCCAGCAGTTCCGCTAGCGGAGGTTCCTACGAGCAGTACTTC. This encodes CASSSASGGSYEQYF.

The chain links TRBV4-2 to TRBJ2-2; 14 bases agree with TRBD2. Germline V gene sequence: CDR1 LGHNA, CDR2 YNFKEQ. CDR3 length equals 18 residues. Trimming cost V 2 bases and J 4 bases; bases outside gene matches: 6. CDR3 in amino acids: CASSQQGLAGVRTGELFF. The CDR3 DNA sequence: TGTGCCAGCAGCCAACAGGGACTAGCGGGAGTACGCACCGGGGAGCTGTTTTTT.

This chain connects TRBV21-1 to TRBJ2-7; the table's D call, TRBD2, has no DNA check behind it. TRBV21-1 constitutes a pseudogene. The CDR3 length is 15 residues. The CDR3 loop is CASSKELAGIHEQYF. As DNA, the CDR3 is TGTGCCAGCAGCAAAGAACTAGCGGGAATTCACGAGCAGTACTTC.

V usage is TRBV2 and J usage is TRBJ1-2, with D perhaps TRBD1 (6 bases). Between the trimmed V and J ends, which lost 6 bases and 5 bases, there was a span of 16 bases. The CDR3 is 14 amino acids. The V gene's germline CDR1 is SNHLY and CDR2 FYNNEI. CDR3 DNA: TGTGCCAGCAGAGGCCAGGGGCCTGGGTATGGCTACACCTTC. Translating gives CASRGQGPGYGYTF.

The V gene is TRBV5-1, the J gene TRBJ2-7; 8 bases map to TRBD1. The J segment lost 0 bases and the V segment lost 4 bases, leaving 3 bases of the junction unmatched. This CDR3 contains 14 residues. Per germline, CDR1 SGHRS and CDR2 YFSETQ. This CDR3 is CASSITGGSYEQYF. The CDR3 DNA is TGCGCCAGCAGCATAACAGGGGGCTCCTACGAGCAGTACTTC.

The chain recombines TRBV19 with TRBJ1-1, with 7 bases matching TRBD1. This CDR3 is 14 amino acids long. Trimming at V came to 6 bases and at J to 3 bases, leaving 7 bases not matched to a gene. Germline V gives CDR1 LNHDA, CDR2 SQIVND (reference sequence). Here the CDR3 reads CASSWDSWDTEAFF. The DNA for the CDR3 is TGTGCCAGTAGCTGGGACAGTTGGGACACTGAAGCTTTCTTT.

CDR3 protein: CASSQDLAAGWSNQPQHF. The DNA for the CDR3 is TGCGCCAGCAGCCAAGATCTGGCGGCAGGGTGGAGCAATCAGCCCCAGCATTTT. The genes are TRBV4-1 and TRBJ1-5; possibly TRBD1 for D (5 bases). CDR1 MGHRA and CDR2 YSYEKL come from the germline V gene. The CDR3 consists of 18 residues. The V end lost 0 bases, the J end lost 1 base, and 16 bases lay between the germline ends.

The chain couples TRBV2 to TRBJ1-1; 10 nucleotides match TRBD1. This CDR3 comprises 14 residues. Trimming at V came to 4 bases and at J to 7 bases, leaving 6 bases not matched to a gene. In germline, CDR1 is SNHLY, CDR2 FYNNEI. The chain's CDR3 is CASSADRGRNEAFF. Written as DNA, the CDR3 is TGTGCCAGCAGTGCCGACAGGGGGCGAAATGAAGCTTTCTTT.

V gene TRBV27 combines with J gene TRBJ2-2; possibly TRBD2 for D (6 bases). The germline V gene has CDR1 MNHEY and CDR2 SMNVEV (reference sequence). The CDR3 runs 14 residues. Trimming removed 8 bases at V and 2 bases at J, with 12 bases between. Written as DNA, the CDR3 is TGTGCCAGCGCCATAGGACTAAACACCGGGGAGCTGTTTTTT. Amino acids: CASAIGLNTGELFF.

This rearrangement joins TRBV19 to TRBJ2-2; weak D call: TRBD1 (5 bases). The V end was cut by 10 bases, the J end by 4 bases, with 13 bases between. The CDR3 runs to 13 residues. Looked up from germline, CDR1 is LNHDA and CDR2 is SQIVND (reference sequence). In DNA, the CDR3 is TGTGCCACTTTAGACAGTTTCACCGGGGAGCTGTTTTTT. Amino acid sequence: CATLDSFTGELFF.

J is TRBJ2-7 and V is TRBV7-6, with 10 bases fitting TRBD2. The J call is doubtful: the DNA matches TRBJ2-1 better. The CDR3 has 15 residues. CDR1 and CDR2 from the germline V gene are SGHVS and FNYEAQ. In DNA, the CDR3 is TGTGCCAGCAGCCGCCCTAGCGGGAGCAATAATGAGCAGTTCTTC. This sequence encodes CASSRPSGSNNEQFF.

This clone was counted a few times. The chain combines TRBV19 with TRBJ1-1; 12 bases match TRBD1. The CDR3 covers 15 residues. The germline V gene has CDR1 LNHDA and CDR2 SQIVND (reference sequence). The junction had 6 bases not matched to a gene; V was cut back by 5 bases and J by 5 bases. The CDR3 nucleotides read TGTGCCAGTAGTGCGGGACAGGGGGCAAGTACTGAAGCTTTCTTT. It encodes CASSAGQGASTEAFF. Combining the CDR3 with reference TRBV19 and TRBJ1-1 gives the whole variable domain DGGITQSPKYLFRKEGQNVTLSCEQNLNHDAMYWYRQDPGQGLRLIYYSQIVNDFQKGDIAEGYSVSREKKESFPLTVTSAQKNPTAFYLCASSAGQGASTEAFFGQGTRLTVV.

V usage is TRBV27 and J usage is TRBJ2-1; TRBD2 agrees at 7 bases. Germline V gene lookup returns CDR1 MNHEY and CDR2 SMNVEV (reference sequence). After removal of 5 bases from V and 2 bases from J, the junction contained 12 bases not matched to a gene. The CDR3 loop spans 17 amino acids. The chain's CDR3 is CASSGPMGEGPYNEQFF. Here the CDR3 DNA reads TGTGCCAGCAGTGGGCCCATGGGGGAGGGGCCCTACAATGAGCAGTTCTTC.

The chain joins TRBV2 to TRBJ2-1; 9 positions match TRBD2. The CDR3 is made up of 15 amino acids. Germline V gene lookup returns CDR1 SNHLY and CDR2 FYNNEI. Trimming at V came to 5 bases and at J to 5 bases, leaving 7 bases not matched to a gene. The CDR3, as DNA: TGTGCCAGCAGTCCCATAGCGGGAGCGCACAATGAGCAGTTCTTC. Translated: CASSPIAGAHNEQFF.